Included here is one T cell receptor beta chain sequence, with context. This sample is part of a study of blood T cell repertoires in COVID-19. Overall study: T cells, B-cell-depleted T cells, or PBMCs provided the cDNA or gDNA that served as material.

Only in-frame clones appear in the TCRdb table, and some are missing; sequencing was by immunoSEQ multiplex PCR. The table records a few hundred thousand clones, about 85% of them present only once. This CDR3 contains 14 residues. With V trimmed by 0 bases and J by 10 bases, 8 bases remained unmatched. Per the germline V gene, CDR1 is GTSNPN and CDR2 is SVGIG (reference sequence). The Seattle patients joined while their infection was active and were tracked longitudinally afterward. The receptor's source is a human donor with COVID-19, enrolled during active disease. The donor label of this sample is uncertain. The sample was peripheral blood. V usage is TRBV30 and J usage is TRBJ2-1; the match to TRBD2 covers 8 bases. The CDR3 DNA sequence: TGTGCCTGGAGTGTCCCCATCGGACTAGCCGAGCAGTTCTTC. Its protein is CAWSVPIGLAEQFF. Filled out from reference TRBV30 and TRBJ2-1, the complete variable domain reads SQTIHQWPATLVQPVGSPLSLECTVEGTSNPNLYWYRQAAGRGLQLLFYSVGIGQISSEVPQNLSASRPQDRQFILSSKKLLLSDSGFYLCAWSVPIGLAEQFFGPGTRLTVL.